Presented here are 8 T cell receptor beta chains from one specimen sequenced in a study of cytomegalovirus exposure and HLA in healthy donors. 13 Jbeta primers and 60 Vbeta primers were used for the PCR. Measured with immunoSEQ multiplex PCR; TCRdb has only the in-frame clones, and not every one. The profile covers under 200,000 clones, with about four fifths appearing a single time and 1.7% taken by the ten largest. Material for sequencing was PBMCs. The origin of the receptors is a woman under 30 in good health and CMV-seronegative.

The rearrangement links TRBV11-2 to TRBJ1-3, with no clear D. CDR1 and CDR2 from the germline V gene are SGHAT and FQNNGV. Trimming cost V 2 bases and J 2 bases, with 16 bases left between them. CDR3 length: 17 amino acids. CDR3 bases: TGTGCCAGCAGCTTATCGGCTCGGGAGTTTACTGGAAACACCATATATTTT. Amino acid sequence: CASSLSAREFTGNTIYF.

This chain uses TRBV6-6 with TRBJ2-7; a possible D gene is TRBD1 (5 bases). Trimming cost V 6 bases and J 0 bases, with 15 bases left between them. The CDR3 spans 15 residues. Per germline, CDR1 MNHNY and CDR2 SVGAGI (reference sequence). CDR3 bases: TGTGCCAGCAGCCCGGTCTCAGGGATCTCCTACGAGCAGTACTTC. Its translation is CASSPVSGISYEQYF.

The V gene is TRBV27, the J gene TRBJ2-2; D might be TRBD1 (7 bases). Trimming stripped 5 bases from V and 5 bases from J, with 12 bases between. The CDR3 sequence is 14 residues long. Per the germline V gene, CDR1 is MNHEY and CDR2 is SMNVEV (reference sequence). CDR3 sequence: CASSDRAGTGELFF. The DNA for the CDR3 is TGTGCCAGCAGTGACAGGGCGGGAACCGGGGAGCTGTTTTTT.

This chain joins TRBV29-1 and TRBJ2-5; 8 nucleotides agree with TRBD1. There are 12 residues in the CDR3. CDR1 is SQVTM, CDR2 ANQGSEA, per germline. Trimming at V came to 8 bases and at J to 4 bases, leaving 6 bases not matched to a gene. The CDR3 protein is CSTQDRGETQYF. CDR3 DNA: TGCAGCACCCAAGACAGGGGAGAGACCCAGTACTTC. Filled out from reference TRBV29-1 and TRBJ2-5, the complete variable domain reads SAVISQKPSRDICQRGTSLTIQCQVDSQVTMMFWYRQQPGQSLTLIATANQGSEATYESGFVIDKFPISRPNLTFSTLTVSNMSPEDSSIYLCSTQDRGETQYFGPGTRLLVL.

The V and J genes are TRBV5-4 and TRBJ2-7; 12 bases are shared with TRBD2. In germline, CDR1 is SGHNT, CDR2 YYREEE (reference sequence). CDR3 length equals 15 residues. V gave up 1 base and J gave up 2 bases; unmatched junction bases: 1. The CDR3 here is CASSLRLAGAYEQYV. CDR3 in DNA: TGTGCCAGCAGCTTGCGACTAGCGGGAGCCTACGAGCAGTACGTC.

The chain links TRBV6-5 to TRBJ1-2, with D maybe TRBD1 (5 bases). V lost 6 bases, J lost 2 bases, and 10 bases lay in between. The CDR3 runs 13 residues. Per the germline V gene, CDR1 is MNHEY and CDR2 is SVGAGI. This chain's CDR3 is CASRSQENYGYTF. Written as DNA, the CDR3 is TGTGCCAGCAGGTCACAGGAGAACTATGGCTACACCTTC.

The chain links TRBV7-9 to TRBJ2-6, with TRBD1 matching over 8 bases. V was clipped by 2 bases and J by 3 bases; unmatched bases: 9. This CDR3 region has 18 residues. CDR1 and CDR2 from the germline V gene are SEHNR and FQNEAQ (reference sequence). For the CDR3, the DNA is TGTGCCAGCAGCTTATCCGAACAGGGGGTTTTTGGGGCCAACGTCCTGACTTTC. Protein sequence: CASSLSEQGVFGANVLTF.

The CDR3 spells CASSPRGGFTDTQYF. The CDR3 coding sequence is TGCGCCAGCAGCCCAAGGGGGGGTTTCACAGATACGCAGTATTTT. The chain joins TRBV5-1 to TRBJ2-3; perhaps TRBD2 as D (7 bases). Trimming removed 4 bases from V and 2 bases from J, with 14 bases in between. Germline loops: CDR1 SGHRS, CDR2 YFSETQ. The CDR3 is 15 residues long.